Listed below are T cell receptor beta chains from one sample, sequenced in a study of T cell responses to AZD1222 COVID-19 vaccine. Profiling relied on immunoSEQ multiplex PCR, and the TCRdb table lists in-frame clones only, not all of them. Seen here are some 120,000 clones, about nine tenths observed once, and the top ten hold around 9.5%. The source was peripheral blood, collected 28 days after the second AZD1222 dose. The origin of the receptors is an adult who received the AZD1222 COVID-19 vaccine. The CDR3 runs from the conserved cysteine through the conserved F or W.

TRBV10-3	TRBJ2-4	CAIKDRGIQYF
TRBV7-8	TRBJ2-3	CASSATAGTGVGGAQYF
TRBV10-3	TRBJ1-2	CAISESGGQGASGYTF
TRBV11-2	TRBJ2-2	CASSWLGELFF
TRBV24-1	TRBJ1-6	CATSDPSSGGLNSPLHF
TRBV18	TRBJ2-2	CASSPGRVGELFF
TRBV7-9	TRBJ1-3	CASSSDRGGNTIYF
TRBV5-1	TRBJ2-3	CASSFLAGDTDTQYF
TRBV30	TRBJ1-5	CAWSGQGDQPQHF
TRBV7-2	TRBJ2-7	CASSLQAGVGAYEQYF
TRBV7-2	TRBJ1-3	CASGTPTVGNTIYF
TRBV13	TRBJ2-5	CASSSDIGETQYF
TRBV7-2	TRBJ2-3	CASRDPGQGTQDTQYF
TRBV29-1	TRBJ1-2	CSVLRGGDYTF
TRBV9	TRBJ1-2	CASSVVGGYGYTF
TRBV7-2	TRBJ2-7	CASSARTQLGEQYF
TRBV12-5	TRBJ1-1	CASGLGTGANTEAFF
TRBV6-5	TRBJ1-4	CASRQGNEKLFF
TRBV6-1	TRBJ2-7	CASSEAVAGTYEQYF
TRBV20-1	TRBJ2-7	CSASGSGRGATTYEQYF
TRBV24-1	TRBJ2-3	CATSDPTGPDTQYF
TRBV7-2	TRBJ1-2	CASSLDSYLNYGYTF
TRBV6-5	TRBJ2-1	CASSQSETGRVEQFF
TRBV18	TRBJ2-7	CASSPGSSSYEQYF
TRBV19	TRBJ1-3	CASSTGTGYGNTIYF
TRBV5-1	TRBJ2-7	CASSLQGGYYEQYF
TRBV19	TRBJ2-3	CASSPTLDTQYF
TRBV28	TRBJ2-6	CASRSGGAEGANVLTF
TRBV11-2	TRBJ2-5	CASTIEGPATQYF
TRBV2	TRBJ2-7	CASSIPSGHSYEQYF
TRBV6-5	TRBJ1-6	CASRDTGSRSPLHF
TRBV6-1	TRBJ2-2	CASSDLSRQGITGELFF
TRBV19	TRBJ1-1	CASSLWTGELGTEAFF
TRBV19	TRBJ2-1	CASRPRTYNEQFF
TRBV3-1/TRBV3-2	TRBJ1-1	CASSQSTRGGSTEAFF
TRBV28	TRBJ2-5	CASSSGQGAGETQYF
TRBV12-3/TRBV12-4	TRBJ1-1	CARAVWGATEAFF
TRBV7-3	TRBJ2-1	CASSSPGGSNEQFF
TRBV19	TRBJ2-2	CASSVDSDTGELFF
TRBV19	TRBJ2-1	CASSMDYYNEQFF
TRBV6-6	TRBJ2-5	CASSGRLGRQETQYF
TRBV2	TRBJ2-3	CASSRDMVGTDTQYF
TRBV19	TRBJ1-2	CASSISATGDRYGYTF
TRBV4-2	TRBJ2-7	CASSRGRLESYEQYF
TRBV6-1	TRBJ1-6	CASSEGDRDNSPLHF
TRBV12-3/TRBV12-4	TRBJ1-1	CASRPGGSTEAFF
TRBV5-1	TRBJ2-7	CASSRTGGIDEQYF
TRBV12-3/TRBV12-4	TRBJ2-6	CASSPLGVVLTF
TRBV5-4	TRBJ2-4	CASSLAGVKNIQYF
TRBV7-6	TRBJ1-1	CASRQNMNTEAFF
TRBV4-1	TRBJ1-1	CASSQTQSGTEAFF
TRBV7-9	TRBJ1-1	CASGRRGNTEAFF
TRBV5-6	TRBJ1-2	CASSRGTNYGYTF
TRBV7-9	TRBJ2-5	CASSRGEGRTLETQYF
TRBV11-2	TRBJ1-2	CASSLAGRFGYGYTF
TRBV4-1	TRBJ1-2	CASSQLLGVFKTYGYTF
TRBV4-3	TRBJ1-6	CASSQAAGKFGNSPLHF